Listed here are 14 T cell receptor beta chains from one sample, sequenced in a study of T-cell reconstitution after alpha-beta-depleted transplantation in children. Using unique molecular identifiers, the investigators prepared the TCRbeta library. TCRdb reanalysed the PCR reads using MiXCR and keeps one entry per CDR3 protein. The profile covers around 450,000 distinct CDR3 sequences, with 15% to 20% appearing a single time and just under 30% taken by the ten largest. Sequenced material: PBMCs, mostly from graft donor cells, taken 360 days after TCRalphabeta/CD19-depleted stem cell transplant. These receptors came from a boy under two years old who had a stem cell transplant for Wiskott-Aldrich syndrome, so the T cells may come from the graft donor.

This clonotype turned up a few times. The chain combines TRBV4-2 with TRBJ1-2, with a weak D call TRBD1 (6 bases). The CDR3 sequence is 15 residues long. The V end was cut by 2 bases, the J end by 2 bases, with 12 bases between. The germline V gene encodes CDR1 LGHNA and CDR2 YNFKEQ. This CDR3 is CASSQPGTSNYGYTF. CDR3 coding DNA: TGTGCCAGCAGCCAACCGGGGACATCGAACTATGGCTACACCTTC.

The CDR3: CASSFGLAEQYF. CDR3 nucleotide sequence: TGTGCCAGCAGTTTTGGGCTGGCCGAGCAGTACTTC. J is TRBJ2-7 and V is TRBV12-3 or TRBV12-4; the D is unclear. V lost 3 bases to trimming and J lost 6 bases, with 9 bases between them. CDR3 length: 12 amino acids.

The V and J genes are TRBV12-3 or TRBV12-4 and TRBJ2-1; 14 nucleotides align to TRBD2. The V segment lost 4 bases and the J segment 7 bases; nucleotides outside the gene matches: 6. The CDR3 totals 16 residues. The CDR3 nucleotides are TGTGCCAGCAGTTCCGTGACTAGCGGGGGGGCAAATGAGCAGTTCTTC. It translates to CASSSVTSGGANEQFF.

The chain recombines TRBV6-5 with TRBJ2-1, with D possibly TRBD2 on 6 matching bases. The CDR3 covers 15 residues. CDR1 is MNHEY, CDR2 SVGAGI, per germline. V was pared by 0 bases and J by 7 bases, with 13 bases between. CDR3 bases: TGTGCCAGCAGTTACTCACTCTCGGGGAGGAATGAGCAGTTCTTC. The encoded protein is CASSYSLSGRNEQFF.

The rearrangement uses TRBV27 and TRBJ2-7, with a weak D call TRBD1 (5 bases). This CDR3 comprises 14 residues. V was trimmed by 1 base and J by 6 bases, leaving 13 bases between them. Germline CDR1 reads MNHEY; CDR2 reads SMNVEV (reference sequence). The CDR3 here is CASSLLGAAGEQYF. The CDR3 nucleotides are TGTGCCAGCAGTTTATTAGGGGCGGCTGGCGAGCAGTACTTC.

This clonotype was seen a handful of times. V usage is TRBV29-1 and J usage is TRBJ2-1; D is undetermined. V shed 0 bases and J shed 0 bases, with 12 bases lying between them. Germline values: CDR1 SQVTM, CDR2 ANQGSEA. The CDR3 extends over 16 amino acids. The chain's CDR3 is CSVEDTGSPSYNEQFF. CDR3 DNA: TGCAGCGTTGAAGACACGGGCTCCCCCTCCTACAATGAGCAGTTCTTC.

Ten or more counts support this clonotype. The V gene is TRBV10-3, the J gene TRBJ2-7, with TRBD1 matching over 11 bases. CDR1 is ENHRY, CDR2 SYGVKD, per germline. The CDR3 totals 14 residues. V lost 11 bases, J lost 4 bases, and 10 bases stayed unmatched. This chain's CDR3 is CAGNRDRGIYEQYF. The CDR3, as DNA: TGTGCCGGAAACCGGGACAGGGGGATATACGAGCAGTACTTC.

This chain connects TRBV5-1 to TRBJ1-1, with D maybe TRBD1 (6 bases). Germline lookup yields CDR1 SGHRS and CDR2 YFSETQ. The ends were cut back, 1 base at V and 5 bases at J, with 12 bases in the middle. The CDR3 runs 14 residues. In DNA, the CDR3 is TGCGCCAGCAGCTTGACAGGGTCAGGGACTGAAGCTTTCTTT. Residues: CASSLTGSGTEAFF.

In its sample, this clonotype was seen a few times. The chain is built from TRBV20-1 and TRBJ1-6, with D possibly TRBD1 on 6 matching bases. The CDR3 spans 17 residues. In germline, CDR1 is DFQATT, CDR2 SNEGSKA (reference sequence). V was trimmed by 0 bases and J by 7 bases, leaving 19 bases between them. CDR3 coding DNA: TGCAGTGCTAGAGATGTGGGCAGGGGAATCCTAAATTCACCCCTCCACTTT. It translates to CSARDVGRGILNSPLHF.

This clonotype came up a few times. In DNA form, the CDR3 reads TGTGCCAGCAGCTTAGTTGTGTGGGTAGAGACCCAGTACTTC. This translates into CASSLVVWVETQYF. This chain uses TRBV7-8 with TRBJ2-5; D is ambiguous. V shed 1 base and J shed 4 bases, with 10 bases lying between them. The CDR3 length is 14 residues. Germline CDR1 is SGHVS and CDR2 is FQNEAQ. The variable domain in full, completed from reference TRBV7-8 and TRBJ2-5, reads GAGVSQSPRYKVAKRGQDVALRCDPISGHVSLFWYQQALGQGPEFLTYFQNEAQLDKSGLPSDRFFAERPEGSVSTLKIQRTQQEDSAVYLCASSLVVWVETQYFGPGTRLLVL.

This chain joins TRBV3-1 and TRBJ2-2; 7 nucleotides align to TRBD2. Germline V gene lookup returns CDR1 LGHDT and CDR2 YNNKEL (reference sequence). This CDR3 has 15 amino acids. Losses at the gene ends were 7 bases for V and 0 bases for J; bases not matched to a gene: 5. Written as DNA, the CDR3 is TGTGCCAGCAAAACAGCGGGGACGAACACCGGGGAGCTGTTTTTT. Its protein product is CASKTAGTNTGELFF.

This clonotype was found a few times. The chain links TRBV23-1 to TRBJ2-7; D gene unclear. TRBV23-1 is marked as an open reading frame, function uncertain. The CDR3 covers 15 residues. V gave up 0 bases and J gave up 2 bases, with 11 bases separating them. CDR3 protein: CASSQSGQDPYEQYF. The CDR3 DNA is TGCGCCAGCAGTCAATCAGGCCAGGATCCCTACGAGCAGTACTTC.

This clonotype was counted only a few times. V usage is TRBV18 and J usage is TRBJ2-7; the match to TRBD1 covers 10 bases. J gave up 3 bases and V 5 bases, and 7 bases lay outside the gene matches. The germline CDR1 and CDR2 sequences are KGHSH and LQKENI. This CDR3 is built from 15 residues. Written as DNA, the CDR3 is TGTGCCAGCTCAAATCGGGGACAGGGGAACTACGAGCAGTACTTC. As protein: CASSNRGQGNYEQYF.

This clonotype was seen a few times. The chain recombines TRBV7-9 with TRBJ2-1, with 9 bases identical to TRBD1. Germline V gene data show CDR1 as SEHNR and CDR2 as FQNEAQ (reference sequence). This CDR3 has 14 amino acids. V was clipped by 7 bases and J by 6 bases; unmatched bases: 7. The CDR3 region has the DNA TGTGCCAGCAACTTCCGGGACAGGGCCAATGAGCAGTTCTTC. Translating it yields CASNFRDRANEQFF.